Each of the 8 T cell receptor beta chains below was sequenced from the same sample in a study of human T cells and chemical hapten exposure. A single record per CDR3 protein comes from TCRdb applying MiXCR to the RACE reads. The sample lists 240,000 or so distinct CDR3 sequences, about 9% occurring once. As to time point: pre-sensitization, week 0. Treatment meaning: therapeutic diphenylcyclopropenone sensitization with weekly scalp DPC. Sequences were derived from whole blood, sampled in connection with sensitization to the hapten diphenylcyclopropenone (DPC). The source is a woman between 35 and 50 years old with alopecia areata. Some clones in this sample may be carry-over from other donors' samples.

This clonotype was seen ten or more times. The chain recombines TRBV2 with TRBJ2-3; the D is unclear. V lost 7 bases, J lost 1 base, and 9 bases lay in between. This CDR3 is 13 amino acids long. CDR1 is SNHLY and CDR2 is FYNNEI in the germline V gene. CDR3: CASTRQGTDTQYF. As DNA, the CDR3 is TGTGCCAGCACCCGGCAGGGCACAGATACGCAGTATTTT.

The sample holds a few counts of this clonotype. V usage is TRBV11-1 and J usage is TRBJ2-7; D is tentatively TRBD1 or TRBD2 (5 bases each). The CDR3 has 14 amino acids. The V gene lost 4 bases and the J gene lost 2 bases, with 12 bases spanning the gap. Germline assignment: CDR1 SGHAT and CDR2 FQDESV (reference sequence). CDR3 DNA sequence: TGTGCCAGCAGCTGGGGCGGGCGCACCTACGAGCAGTACTTC. Its translation: CASSWGGRTYEQYF.

This chain joins TRBV6-2 or TRBV6-3 and TRBJ2-2, with D perhaps assigned TRBD1 or TRBD2 (5 bases each). This CDR3 is built from 16 residues. Trimming removed 2 bases at V and 1 base at J, with 11 bases between. In germline, CDR1 is MNHEY, CDR2 SVGEGT. CDR3 DNA: TGTGCCAGCAGTTACCCCCCGGGGCAGAACACCGGGGAGCTGTTTTTT. This codes for CASSYPPGQNTGELFF.

The V call is TRBV20-1, the J call TRBJ2-3, with D unresolved. This CDR3 region has 14 residues. Germline CDR1 and CDR2: DFQATT and SNEGSKA (reference sequence). Trimming pared 2 bases from V and 4 bases from J, leaving 13 bases between. In DNA form, the CDR3 reads TGCAGTGCTAGACCACTCCTAGGGTCAGATACGCAGTATTTT. Translated, it gives CSARPLLGSDTQYF.

The V and J genes are TRBV28 and TRBJ2-7; D unclear. V lost 3 bases, J lost 4 bases, and 13 bases lay in between. Germline CDR1 MDHEN, CDR2 SYDVKM. This CDR3 has 14 amino acids. The CDR3 region has the DNA TGTGCCAGCAGTTTTTGGAAGGCGCAGTACGAGCAGTACTTC. It encodes CASSFWKAQYEQYF.

This clonotype was detected a few times. V and J are TRBV7-9 and TRBJ2-5, with 7 bases matching TRBD1. Germline CDR1 is SEHNR and CDR2 is FQNEAQ (reference sequence). The CDR3 covers 11 residues. V shed 9 bases and J 7 bases; nucleotides not matched to a gene: 5. The CDR3 spells CASHRGSTQYF. The CDR3 DNA reads TGTGCCAGTCACAGGGGCTCGACCCAGTACTTC.

This clonotype was seen a few times. DNA of the CDR3: TGCAGCGTTGGACAGGGGCGACAGCCCCAGCATTTT. This sequence encodes CSVGQGRQPQHF. The chain uses TRBV29-1 and TRBJ1-5; 8 bases match TRBD1. The CDR3 contains 12 residues. The V segment lost 4 bases and the J segment 7 bases; nucleotides outside the gene matches: 3. Germline V gene sequence: CDR1 SQVTM, CDR2 ANQGSEA.

This clonotype was counted at least ten times. The gene calls are TRBV6-9 and TRBJ1-5; unclear D gene. The germline CDR1 and CDR2 sequences are MNHGY and SVAAGI. V was pared by 8 bases and J by 0 bases, with 11 bases between. The CDR3 totals 14 residues. The CDR3 bases are TGTGCCAGCCCCCAGAGCTATAGCAATCAGCCCCAGCATTTT. It translates to CASPQSYSNQPQHF.